This passage covers 5 T cell receptor beta chains from one sample sequenced in a study of blood T cell repertoires in COVID-19. Method: immunoSEQ multiplex PCR; TCRdb's copy keeps in-frame clones and lacks some. The sample contains 110,000 to 150,000 clones, more than 70% of which appear only once. Sequencing was done on a sample of peripheral blood. The receptors come from a woman in her forties or fifties with acute or convalescent COVID-19.

A few counts support this clone. The junction and the germline gene differ at one end; a read error may be behind it. The chain uses TRBV27 and TRBJ1-3, with 8 bases identical to TRBD1. CDR1 is MNHEY, CDR2 SMNVEV, per germline (reference sequence). CDR3 length: 13 residues. The CDR3: CASSLGGQGVPVF. The CDR3 nucleotides read TGTGCCAGCAGTCTAGGTGGACAGGGCGTCCCCGTGTTT.

The chain employs TRBV5-1 and TRBJ2-4; TRBD1 might be the D (6 bases). This CDR3 is 18 amino acids long. Trimming took 4 bases from V and 7 from J, leaving 27 bases between them. Per the germline V gene, CDR1 is SGHRS and CDR2 is YFSETQ. Here the CDR3 DNA reads TGCGCCAGCAGCACCAGATCTTCGGCAGGGGTAGGGTCGAACATTCAGTACTTC. Translated, it gives CASSTRSSAGVGSNIQYF.

CDR3 sequence (DNA): TGTGCCGTCTTGGGGGCTTCCGGGGCCAACGTCCTGACTTTC. This encodes CAVLGASGANVLTF. The chain carries TRBV7-2 and TRBJ2-6, with a tentative D call TRBD1 (6 bases). V gave up 11 bases and J gave up 4 bases, with 15 bases separating them. Germline V gives CDR1 SGHTA, CDR2 FQGNSA. The CDR3 length is 14 residues.

This clone has just one count. The J gene is TRBJ1-5, the V gene TRBV9; D unresolved. CDR1 and CDR2 from the germline V gene are SGDLS and YYNGEE. This CDR3 has 12 residues. The V and J ends lost 3 bases and 7 bases respectively, with 8 bases between them. CDR3 DNA sequence: TGTGCCAGCAGCGATGGGAGGCAGCCCCAGCATTTT. It translates to CASSDGRQPQHF.

This clone was seen more than once but under ten times. J is TRBJ1-3 and V is TRBV3-1 (or the pseudogene TRBV3-2); tentatively, D is TRBD1 (6 bases). There are 13 residues in the CDR3. Trimming took 8 bases from V and 4 from J, leaving 12 bases between them. Germline assignment: CDR1 LGHDT and CDR2 YNNKEL (reference sequence). Written as DNA, the CDR3 is TGTGCCAGCCGAGGGGGGGCCGGAAACACCATATATTTT. Protein product: CASRGGAGNTIYF.